Shown below are 10 T cell receptor beta chains from a single sample sequenced in a study of T cell changes during pregnancy in multiple sclerosis. TCRdb's table, derived via immunoSEQ multiplex PCR, lists solely in-frame clones and lacks some. The sample holds 40,000 to 45,000 clones, around 90% seen once. This specimen consisted of CD4+ T cells from peripheral blood mononuclear cells, obtained before pregnancy. The receptor source for this set is a female donor with multiple sclerosis, enrolled in a pregnancy study.

This clone showed up just a few times. The V and J genes are TRBV23-1 and TRBJ1-5; 7 positions match TRBD1. TRBV23-1 is labeled an ORF, and its function is uncertain. This CDR3 contains 15 residues. V lost 4 bases to trimming and J lost 7 bases; unmatched junction nucleotides: 10. The CDR3: CASSPRGGGTQPQHF. The CDR3, as DNA: TGCGCCAGCAGTCCTAGAGGAGGGGGCACGCAGCCCCAGCATTTT.

The chain combines TRBV5-1 with TRBJ2-7, with a weak D call TRBD1 (6 bases). Germline V lookup: CDR1 SGHRS, CDR2 YFSETQ. V dropped 0 bases and J dropped 2 bases, with 12 bases sitting between them. The CDR3 has 15 amino acids. The CDR3 loop reads CASSLGGRGTYEQYF. DNA of the CDR3: TGCGCCAGCAGCTTGGGGGGCAGGGGAACCTACGAGCAGTACTTC.

This clone occurred once. The genes are TRBV5-4 and TRBJ2-2; D may be TRBD1 (6 bases). Germline V gene sequence: CDR1 SGHNT, CDR2 YYREEE (reference sequence). V was clipped by 4 bases and J by 7 bases, with 17 bases between them. The CDR3 consists of 15 residues. The CDR3: CASSRPGAAGGELFF. In nucleotides, the CDR3 is TGTGCCAGCAGCCGCCCAGGGGCCGCAGGCGGGGAGCTGTTTTTT.

The chain joins TRBV30 to TRBJ1-1; 9 bases match TRBD1. V was pared by 0 bases and J by 5 bases, with 7 bases of the junction left unmatched. This CDR3 contains 15 residues. Germline V gives CDR1 GTSNPN, CDR2 SVGIG (reference sequence). The CDR3 region has the DNA TGTGCCTGGAGTGTAGGGGACAGGGATGTAACTGAAGCTTTCTTT. This encodes CAWSVGDRDVTEAFF. The whole variable domain, remainder taken from reference TRBV30 and TRBJ1-1, is SQTIHQWPATLVQPVGSPLSLECTVEGTSNPNLYWYRQAAGRGLQLLFYSVGIGQISSEVPQNLSASRPQDRQFILSSKKLLLSDSGFYLCAWSVGDRDVTEAFFGQGTRLTVV.

This chain joins TRBV6-1 and TRBJ1-3, with D hard to call. Germline V lookup: CDR1 MNHNS, CDR2 SASEGT. The CDR3 extends over 14 amino acids. Trimming shortened V by 6 bases and J by 1 base, and 10 bases separated the two germline ends. In DNA form, the CDR3 reads TGTGCCAGCAGAACTTCTCCATCTGGAAACACCATATATTTT. The encoded protein is CASRTSPSGNTIYF.

The V call is TRBV7-9, the J call TRBJ1-3; maybe TRBD1 (5 bases). V lost 2 bases and J 2 bases, leaving 7 bases between the germline ends. Germline lookup yields CDR1 SEHNR and CDR2 FQNEAQ (reference sequence). The CDR3 is 14 amino acids. This chain's CDR3 is CASSLSQAGNTIYF. The CDR3 coding sequence is TGTGCCAGCAGCTTATCACAGGCTGGAAACACCATATATTTT.

This sequence joins TRBV28 and TRBJ2-7; TRBD2 aligns across 8 bases. This CDR3 spans 15 amino acids. After removal of 8 bases from V and 0 bases from J, the junction contained 9 bases not matched to a gene. Germline V gene sequence: CDR1 MDHEN, CDR2 SYDVKM. Here the CDR3 reads CASSSAGATSYEQYF. The CDR3 nucleotides read TGTGCCAGCTCGTCAGCGGGAGCGACCTCCTACGAGCAGTACTTC.

The CDR3 DNA follows: TGTGCCAGCAGGGTGACAGGGAATGAGCAGTTCTTC. Translating it yields CASRVTGNEQFF. The chain is built from TRBV6-1 and TRBJ2-1; 7 bases fit TRBD1. The V and J ends lost 6 bases and 7 bases, in that order; junction bases with no gene match: 3. Germline CDR1 reads MNHNS; CDR2 reads SASEGT. The CDR3 has 12 residues.

This chain joins TRBV5-1 and TRBJ1-1; D ambiguous. This CDR3 region has 18 residues. The ends were cut back, 4 bases at V and 0 bases at J, with 22 bases in the middle. Germline CDR1 reads SGHRS; CDR2 reads YFSETQ. The DNA for the CDR3 is TGCGCCAGCAGCCTAGACTCCGGGATTCCCCTTATGAACACTGAAGCTTTCTTT. Residues: CASSLDSGIPLMNTEAFF.

The rearrangement uses TRBV7-2 and TRBJ2-7, with D tentatively TRBD1 (6 bases). Trimming removed 4 bases from V and 3 bases from J, with 13 bases in between. The CDR3 has 14 amino acids. Germline lookup yields CDR1 SGHTA and CDR2 FQGNSA. CDR3 nucleotides: TGTGCCAGCAGCTATGGACAGTCCCACTACGAGCAGTACTTC. Its translation: CASSYGQSHYEQYF.